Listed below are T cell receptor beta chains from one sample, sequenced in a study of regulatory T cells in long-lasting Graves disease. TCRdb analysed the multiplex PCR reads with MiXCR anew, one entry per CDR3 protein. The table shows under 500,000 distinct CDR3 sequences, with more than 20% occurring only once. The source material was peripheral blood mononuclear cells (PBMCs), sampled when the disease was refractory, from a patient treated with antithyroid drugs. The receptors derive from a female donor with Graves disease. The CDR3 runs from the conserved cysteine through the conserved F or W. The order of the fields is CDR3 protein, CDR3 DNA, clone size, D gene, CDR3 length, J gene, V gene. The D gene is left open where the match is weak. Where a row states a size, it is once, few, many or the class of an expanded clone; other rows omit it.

CASSRLAGGRTETQYF	TGTGCCAGCAGCCGACTAGCGGGAGGGCGGACGGAGACCCAGTACTTC	-	TRBD2	16	TRBJ2-5	TRBV27
CASSEKNLYGYTF	TGTGCCAGCAGTGAGAAAAACCTCTATGGCTACACCTTC	-	-	13	TRBJ1-2	TRBV6-2/TRBV6-3
CAWKLNTEAFF	TGTGCCTGGAAGCTGAACACTGAAGCTTTCTTT	few	-	11	TRBJ1-1	TRBV30
CASSPASTSGKETQYF	TGTGCTAGCAGCCCCGCCTCGACTAGCGGGAAAGAGACCCAGTACTTC	-	TRBD2	16	TRBJ2-5	TRBV7-7
CASSLGTRYGYTF	TGTGCCAGCAGTTTAGGGACACGTTATGGCTACACCTTC	many	-	13	TRBJ1-2	TRBV28
CASSPLDTNTGELFF	TGTGCCAGCTCACCACTTGACACGAACACCGGGGAGCTGTTTTTT	many	-	15	TRBJ2-2	TRBV18
CASSFRVEETQYF	TGTGCCAGCAGTTTTAGGGTGGAGGAGACCCAGTACTTC	many	-	13	TRBJ2-5	TRBV12-3/TRBV12-4
CASSQVSFGGYTF	TGTGCCAGCAGCCAAGTTTCGTTTGGCGGCTACACCTTC	-	-	13	TRBJ1-2	TRBV4-2
CVSSQRPGPSNEKLFF	TGTGTCAGCAGCCAACGACCGGGACCCTCTAATGAAAAACTGTTTTTT	-	-	16	TRBJ1-4	TRBV7-2
CSARPNAEAYTEAFF	TGCAGTGCTAGGCCGAACGCTGAGGCCTACACTGAAGCTTTCTTT	-	-	15	TRBJ1-1	TRBV20-1
CASSFAGTGGENGYTF	TGTGCCAGCAGTTTCGCCGGGACAGGGGGCGAGAATGGCTACACCTTC	many	TRBD1	16	TRBJ1-2	TRBV12-3/TRBV12-4
CASSTQRGRNQPQHF	TGTGCCAGCAGCACACAGAGGGGTCGCAATCAGCCCCAGCATTTT	many	-	15	TRBJ1-5	TRBV28
CSGYQGYEQYF	TGCAGCGGATATCAGGGTTACGAGCAGTACTTC	-	-	11	TRBJ2-7	TRBV29-1
CASSTGQHTGELFF	TGTGCCAGCAGTACGGGACAACACACCGGGGAGCTGTTTTTT	many	-	14	TRBJ2-2	TRBV6-1
CASSQAGRPETQYF	TGTGCCAGCAGCCAAGCGGGACGGCCGGAGACCCAGTACTTC	many	-	14	TRBJ2-5	TRBV3-1
CASRSKLQGRKTQYF	TGTGCCAGCAGGTCAAAATTACAGGGGAGAAAGACCCAGTACTTC	few	TRBD1	15	TRBJ2-5	TRBV27
CASSYTGQGPHYGYTF	TGTGCCAGCAGCTACACCGGACAGGGACCTCACTATGGCTACACCTTC	-	TRBD1	16	TRBJ1-2	TRBV7-9
CASSGVGEYNEQFF	TGTGCCAGCAGCGGAGTGGGGGAATACAATGAGCAGTTCTTC	few	-	14	TRBJ2-1	TRBV11-1
CASSRTGAIRGYTF	TGTGCCAGCAGTCGCACAGGGGCGATCCGAGGCTACACCTTC	once	TRBD1	14	TRBJ1-2	TRBV28
CSADASRGYEQYF	TGCAGTGCAGACGCCTCAAGAGGCTACGAGCAGTACTTC	few	-	13	TRBJ2-7	TRBV29-1
CSARMTGDNSPLHF	TGCAGTGCTAGGATGACAGGGGATAATTCACCCCTCCACTTT	few	TRBD1	14	TRBJ1-6	TRBV20-1
CASSTLPGPYNQPQHF	TGTGCCAGTAGTACCCTCCCGGGACCCTATAATCAGCCCCAGCATTTT	few	-	16	TRBJ1-5	TRBV19
CASSKGGGHYGYTF	TGTGCCAGCAGCAAAGGGGGGGGACACTATGGCTACACCTTC	many	-	14	TRBJ1-2	TRBV7-2
CASSWNWGAGETQYF	TGTGCCAGCAGTTGGAACTGGGGGGCGGGGGAGACCCAGTACTTC	many	-	15	TRBJ2-5	TRBV27
CAWSPDPLAKNIQYF	TGTGCCTGGAGTCCCGACCCGCTAGCCAAAAACATTCAGTACTTC	-	-	15	TRBJ2-4	TRBV30
CASSLFGGTGGYEQYF	TGTGCCAGCAGCTTATTCGGGGGGACAGGGGGCTACGAGCAGTACTTC	few	TRBD1	16	TRBJ2-7	TRBV7-9
CSVTGLAGYTF	TGCAGCGTAACAGGCCTCGCGGGCTACACCTTC	-	-	11	TRBJ1-2	TRBV29-1
CASSLGGLDYGYTF	TGCGCCAGCAGCTTGGGGGGGTTGGACTATGGCTACACCTTC	few	-	14	TRBJ1-2	TRBV5-1
CSARGQGLHEQYF	TGCAGTGCTAGGGGACAGGGGTTACACGAGCAGTACTTC	-	TRBD1	13	TRBJ2-7	TRBV20-1
CASSLEGWRAKNIQYF	TGTGCCAGCAGTTTAGAAGGATGGCGAGCCAAAAACATTCAGTACTTC	many	-	16	TRBJ2-4	TRBV28
CATSDLDEFTGELFF	TGTGCCACCAGTGATTTAGATGAATTCACCGGGGAGCTGTTTTTT	many	-	15	TRBJ2-2	TRBV24-1
CASSKHFGQEDTEAFF	TGTGCCAGCAGTAAACATTTTGGACAGGAGGACACTGAAGCTTTCTTT	many	TRBD1	16	TRBJ1-1	TRBV7-2
CASSPQGLGYTF	TGTGCCAGCAGCCCTCAGGGGTTAGGCTACACCTTC	many	-	12	TRBJ1-2	TRBV3-1
CASSPPEGWNTEAFF	TGTGCCAGCAGCCCCCCCGAGGGGTGGAACACTGAAGCTTTCTTT	-	-	15	TRBJ1-1	TRBV7-9
CASSIGTGRNTEAFF	TGTGCCAGTAGTATTGGGACAGGACGCAACACTGAAGCTTTCTTT	-	TRBD1	15	TRBJ1-1	TRBV19
CASSLESRQGAVEQYF	TGTGCCAGCAGCTTAGAGTCCCGACAGGGAGCGGTCGAGCAGTACTTC	-	TRBD1	16	TRBJ2-7	TRBV7-6